This T cell receptor (beta chain) comes out of a study of T cells in Graves' hyperthyroidism and ophthalmopathy. General study results and limits: Separation of ophthalmopathy from stable hyperthyroidism was achieved by a 13 V-J model.

Each patient was aged 18 to 65 and had newly diagnosed hyperthyroidism of under 2 months' duration. Based on clinical symptoms, serum thyroxine and TRAb, thyroid ultrasound and orbital computed tomography, diagnoses were reached. PBMCs came from 7.5 to 10 ml fresh peripheral blood. On this clonotype itself: What it binds is unknown.

Authors of the study amplified TCR beta CDR3 regions from RNA transcripts. Researchers ran a first-round RT-PCR on the TCR CDR3 using the HTBI primer set. TCRdb redid the calling of the multiplex PCR reads with MiXCR, one entry per CDR3 protein. The data contain under 450,000 distinct CDR3 sequences, about 17% of them singletons. What was sequenced was blood. The sequence came from a woman in her 30s with Graves' hyperthyroidism that later progressed to Graves' ophthalmopathy.

The CDR3 protein is CASSMISFRGRLLRYGYTF. The CDR3 bases are TGTGCCAGTAGTATGATCTCTTTCAGGGGCCGCTTGTTGAGATATGGCTACACCTTC. The J gene is TRBJ1-2, the V gene TRBV19; D may be TRBD1 (6 bases). From germline, CDR1 is LNHDA and CDR2 SQIVND (reference sequence). The CDR3 sequence is 19 residues long. Trimming took 3 bases from V and 5 from J, leaving 28 bases between them.